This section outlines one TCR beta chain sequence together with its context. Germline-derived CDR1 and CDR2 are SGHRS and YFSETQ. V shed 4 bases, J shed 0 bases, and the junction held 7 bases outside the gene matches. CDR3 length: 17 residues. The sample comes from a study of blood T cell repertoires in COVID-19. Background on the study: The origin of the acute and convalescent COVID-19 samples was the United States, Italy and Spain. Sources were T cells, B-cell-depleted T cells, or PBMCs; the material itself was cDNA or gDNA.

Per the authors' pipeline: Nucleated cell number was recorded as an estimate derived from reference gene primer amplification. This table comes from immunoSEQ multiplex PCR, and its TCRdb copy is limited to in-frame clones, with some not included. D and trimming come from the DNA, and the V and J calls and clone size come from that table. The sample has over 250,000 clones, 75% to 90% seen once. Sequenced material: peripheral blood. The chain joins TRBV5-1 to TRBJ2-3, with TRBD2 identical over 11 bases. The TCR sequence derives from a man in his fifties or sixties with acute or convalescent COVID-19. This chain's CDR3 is CASSPGPSGGSTDTQYF. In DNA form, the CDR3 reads TGCGCCAGCAGCCCCGGGCCTAGCGGGGGGAGCACAGATACGCAGTATTTT.